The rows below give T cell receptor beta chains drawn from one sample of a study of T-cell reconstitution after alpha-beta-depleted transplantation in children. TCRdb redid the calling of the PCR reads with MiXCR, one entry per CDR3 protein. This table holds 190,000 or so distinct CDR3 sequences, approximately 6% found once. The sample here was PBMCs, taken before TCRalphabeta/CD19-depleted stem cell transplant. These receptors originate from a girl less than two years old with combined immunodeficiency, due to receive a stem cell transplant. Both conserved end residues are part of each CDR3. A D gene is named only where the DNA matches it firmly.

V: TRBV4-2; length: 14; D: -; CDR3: CASSPGQPYNEQFF
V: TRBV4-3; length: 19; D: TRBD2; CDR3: CASSQVPSGWAKSYNEQFF
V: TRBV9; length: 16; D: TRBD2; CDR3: CASSSEGGGGTDTQYF
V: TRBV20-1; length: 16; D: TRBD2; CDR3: CSASGGGLAGVDEQFF
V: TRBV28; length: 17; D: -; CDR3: CASSLFSESPSTDTQYF
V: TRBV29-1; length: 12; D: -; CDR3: CSVLLGFNEQFF
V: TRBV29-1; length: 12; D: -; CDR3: CSVEGADYGYTF
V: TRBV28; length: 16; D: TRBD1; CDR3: CASSSPLQGEQETQYF
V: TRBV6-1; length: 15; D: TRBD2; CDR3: CASRAREGRPDTQYF
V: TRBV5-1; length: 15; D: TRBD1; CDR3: CASSLGDRGDEPQHF
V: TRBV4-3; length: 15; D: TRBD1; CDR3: CASSQRDRGPREQYF
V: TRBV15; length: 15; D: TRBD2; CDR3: CATSRGLAGTYEQYF
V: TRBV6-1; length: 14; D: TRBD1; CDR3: CASRTDRVHSPLHF
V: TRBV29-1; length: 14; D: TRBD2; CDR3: CSVVDSGGADEQYF
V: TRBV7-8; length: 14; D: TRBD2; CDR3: CASSPWGGGYEQYF
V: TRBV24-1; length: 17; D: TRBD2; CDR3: CATSESGLAGRGETQYF
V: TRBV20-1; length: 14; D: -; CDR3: CSAFQQAMNTEAFF
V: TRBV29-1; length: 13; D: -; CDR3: CSSQGPRINEQFF
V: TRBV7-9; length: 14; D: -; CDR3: CASTDGQSNQPQHF
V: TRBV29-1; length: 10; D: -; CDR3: CSGGNNEQFF
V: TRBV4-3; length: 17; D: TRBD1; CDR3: CASSPFWMGQGPDTQYF
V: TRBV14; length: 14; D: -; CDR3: CASSQVSGHTEAFF
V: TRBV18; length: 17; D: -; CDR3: CASSPVMGSANTGELFF
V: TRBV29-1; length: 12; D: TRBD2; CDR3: CSVRTSIDEQFF
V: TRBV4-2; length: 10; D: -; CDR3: CASAGNEQFF
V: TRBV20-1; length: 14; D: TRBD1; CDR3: CSATSPGQFYEQYF
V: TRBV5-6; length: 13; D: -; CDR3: CARGAGQPNEQFF
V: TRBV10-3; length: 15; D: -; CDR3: CAISESEANTGELFF
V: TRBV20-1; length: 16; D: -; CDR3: CSARGGLGGRTDTQYF
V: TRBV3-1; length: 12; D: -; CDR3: CASRNGGEKLFF